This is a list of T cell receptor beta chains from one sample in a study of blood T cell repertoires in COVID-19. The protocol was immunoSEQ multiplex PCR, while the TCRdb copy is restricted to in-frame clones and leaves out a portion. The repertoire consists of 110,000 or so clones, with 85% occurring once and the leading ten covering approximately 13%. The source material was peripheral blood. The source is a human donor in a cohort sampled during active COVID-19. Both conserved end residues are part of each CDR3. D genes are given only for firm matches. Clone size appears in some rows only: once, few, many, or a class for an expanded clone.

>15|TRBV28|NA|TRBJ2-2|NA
TGTGCCAGCAGCAGAACAGGGATAAGGACCGGGGAGCTGTTTTTT
CASSRTGIRTGELFF
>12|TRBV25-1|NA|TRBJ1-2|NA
TGTGCCAGCAGCACCGCCGGGGGTGGCTACACCTTC
CASSTAGGGYTF
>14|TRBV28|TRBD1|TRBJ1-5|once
TGTGCCAGCAGCCGGGACAGGGGCAATCAGCCCCAGCATTTT
CASSRDRGNQPQHF
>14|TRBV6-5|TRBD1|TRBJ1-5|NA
TGTGCCAGCAGTTCAACAGGGGCGCGACAGCCCCAGCATTTT
CASSSTGARQPQHF
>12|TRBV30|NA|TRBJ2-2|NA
TGTGCCTGGACGGAGGACACCGGGGAGCTGTTTTTT
CAWTEDTGELFF
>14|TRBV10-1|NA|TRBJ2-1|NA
TGCGCCAGCCCAGGGGGCGGGGGTTGGAATGAGCAGTTCTTC
CASPGGGGWNEQFF
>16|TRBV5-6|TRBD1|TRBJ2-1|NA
TGTGCCAGCAGCTTGGGGCCAGGGGGCGCCTACAATGAGCAGTTCTTC
CASSLGPGGAYNEQFF
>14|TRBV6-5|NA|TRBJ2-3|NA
TGTGCCAGCTCGAGGGGGACCATCACAGATACGCAGTATTTT
CASSRGTITDTQYF
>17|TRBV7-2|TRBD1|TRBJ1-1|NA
TGTGCCAGCAGCTTAGCACCGGGACAGGGGGCTCTCACTGAAGCTTTCTTT
CASSLAPGQGALTEAFF
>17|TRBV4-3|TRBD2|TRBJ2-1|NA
TGCGCCAGCAGCCTTAGCTTTAGCGGGGGGGCGACCAATGAGCAGTTCTTC
CASSLSFSGGATNEQFF
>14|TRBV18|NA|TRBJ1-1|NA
TGTGCCAGCTCACTACGGACAGTGAACACTGAAGCTTTCTTT
CASSLRTVNTEAFF
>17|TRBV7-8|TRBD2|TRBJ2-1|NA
TGTGCCAGCAGCTTAGCGCGTCTTGGCGGGGGGCGCGATGAGCAGTTCTTC
CASSLARLGGGRDEQFF
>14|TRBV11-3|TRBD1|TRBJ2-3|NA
TGTGCCAGCAGCATTGGACAGGGGCTAGATACGCAGTATTTT
CASSIGQGLDTQYF
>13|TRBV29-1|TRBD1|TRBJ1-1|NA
TGCAGCGTTGAGGGGACAGTGAACACTGAAGCTTTCTTT
CSVEGTVNTEAFF
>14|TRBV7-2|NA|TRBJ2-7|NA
TGTGCCAGCAGCTTAATGCAGGGATCCCACGAGCAGTACTTC
CASSLMQGSHEQYF
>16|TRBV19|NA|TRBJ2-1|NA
TGTGCCAGTACCTTACGGGCGGGGAGCTCCTACAATGAGCAGTTCTTC
CASTLRAGSSYNEQFF
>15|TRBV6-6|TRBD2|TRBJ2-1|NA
TGTGCCAGCACCCGGGGACTAGCGGGGGGGGATGAGCAGTTCTTC
CASTRGLAGGDEQFF
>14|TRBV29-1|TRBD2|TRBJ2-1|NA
TGCAGCGTTGAAAAGCGGGGGGCCCCCAATGAGCAGTTCTTC
CSVEKRGAPNEQFF
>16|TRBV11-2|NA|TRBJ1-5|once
TGTGCCAGCAGCCCCGGGGGTGGGGGAGGCAATCAGCCCCAGCATTTT
CASSPGGGGGNQPQHF
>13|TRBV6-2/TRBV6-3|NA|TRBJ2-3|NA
TGTGCCAGCAGTCCGCCAGGCCTGGTTACGCAGTATTTT
CASSPPGLVTQYF
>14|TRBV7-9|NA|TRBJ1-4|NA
TGTGCCAGCAGCTTCAACAGGGATCAGGAAAAACTGTTTTTT
CASSFNRDQEKLFF
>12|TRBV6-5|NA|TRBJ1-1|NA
TGTGCCAGCGTAGGACTGGCGCTGGAAGCTTTCTTT
CASVGLALEAFF